These 20 T cell receptor beta chains originate from one sample sequenced in a study of beta chain features in type 1 diabetes. The study, taken as a whole, reports: Across all four CD4+ subsets, people with type 1 diabetes showed modestly shorter TCRB CDR3s.

As every portion of the isolated RNA was reverse transcribed, the sequencing read expressed TCRB transcripts. Sequencing used immunoSEQ multiplex PCR; TCRdb keeps in-frame clones, though not all of them. The sample yields roughly 730,000 clones, around an eighth seen once. Antigen specificity for these receptors is unknown. The sequenced sample was naive CD4+ T cells from blood. All receptors come from a man between 18 and 29 years old with type 1 diabetes.

The genes are TRBV6-6 and TRBJ1-2; 7 bases match TRBD1. V gave up 5 bases and J gave up 4 bases; unmatched junction bases: 4. CDR1 and CDR2 (germline): MNHNY, SVGAGI (reference sequence). The CDR3 is 13 amino acids. The CDR3 bases are TGTGCCAGCAGTGGGGGACAGCCCTATGGCTACACCTTC. Protein product: CASSGGQPYGYTF.

The chain recombines TRBV13 with TRBJ2-2; no reliable D call. The length of the CDR3 is 15 residues. Trimming took off 4 bases at V and 3 bases at J, with 12 bases between the two ends. The V gene's germline CDR1 is PRHDT and CDR2 FYEKMQ (reference sequence). The CDR3 DNA is TGTGCCAGCAGCTCCGCCCTTAGGGACACCGGGGAGCTGTTTTTT. The encoded protein is CASSSALRDTGELFF.

This clone was found a few times. CDR3 region: CASSTQGNTEAFF. CDR3 bases: TGTGCCAGCAGCACACAGGGGAACACTGAAGCTTTCTTT. The chain has TRBV9 and TRBJ1-1, with D possibly matching TRBD1 (6 bases). Germline V gives CDR1 SGDLS, CDR2 YYNGEE. CDR3 length: 13 residues. V was trimmed by 4 bases and J by 1 base, leaving 8 bases between them. Supplemented by reference TRBV9 and TRBJ1-1, the full variable domain reads DSGVTQTPKHLITATGQRVTLRCSPRSGDLSVYWYQQSLDQGLQFLIQYYNGEERAKGNILERFSAQQFPDLHSELNLSSLELGDSALYFCASSTQGNTEAFFGQGTRLTVV.

The chain carries TRBV27 and TRBJ2-1, with TRBD1 matching 7 bases. J lost 3 bases, V lost 4 bases, and 6 bases had no gene match. CDR3 length: 15 amino acids. Germline V gives CDR1 MNHEY, CDR2 SMNVEV (reference sequence). In DNA form, the CDR3 reads TGTGCCAGCAGTTCAGGGGGTTGGGACTACAATGAGCAGTTCTTC. Translated: CASSSGGWDYNEQFF.

This clone was detected only a few times. This chain uses TRBV7-9 with TRBJ1-1; 8 bases map to TRBD1. V lost 5 bases, J lost 4 bases, and 3 bases stayed unmatched. Per the germline V gene, CDR1 is SEHNR and CDR2 is FQNEAQ (reference sequence). The CDR3 length is 13 residues. CDR3 loop: CASSGTGGTEAFF. DNA of the CDR3: TGTGCCAGCAGCGGCACAGGGGGCACTGAAGCTTTCTTT.

This clone was detected a few times. V gene TRBV2 combines with J gene TRBJ2-3; D is perhaps TRBD2 (5 bases). With 6 bases removed from V and 5 bases from J, the gap between germline ends came to 9 bases. This CDR3 spans 12 amino acids. The V gene's germline CDR1 is SNHLY and CDR2 FYNNEI. The CDR3 DNA is TGTGCCAGCAGCCTAGCAATAGATACGCAGTATTTT. Its translation is CASSLAIDTQYF.

The chain recombines TRBV20-1 with TRBJ2-7; TRBD2 is a possible D gene (6 bases). The CDR3 extends over 11 amino acids. Per germline, CDR1 DFQATT and CDR2 SNEGSKA (reference sequence). With 8 bases removed from V and 3 bases from J, the gap between germline ends came to 11 bases. This CDR3 reads CSFGGGYEQYF. The CDR3 region has the DNA TGCAGTTTCGGGGGTGGCTACGAGCAGTACTTC.

V usage is TRBV6-5 and J usage is TRBJ2-3, with 14 nucleotides matching TRBD2. This CDR3 is 15 amino acids long. V shed 5 bases and J 4 bases; nucleotides not matched to a gene: 2. The V gene's germline CDR1 is MNHEY and CDR2 SVGAGI. The CDR3 DNA sequence: TGTGCCAGCAGTCAGGGACTAGCGGGGGCAGATACGCAGTATTTT. Translating gives CASSQGLAGADTQYF.

The V gene is TRBV4-1, the J gene TRBJ2-5; D may be TRBD2 (5 bases). Trimming left V 3 bases short and J 1 base short, with 9 bases between. Germline CDR1 reads MGHRA; CDR2 reads YSYEKL. The CDR3 loop spans 14 amino acids. The CDR3 DNA reads TGCGCCAGCAGCCACGGCGGGCTCCAAGAGACCCAGTACTTC. Its translation: CASSHGGLQETQYF.

The sample holds a few counts of this clone. This chain connects TRBV30 to TRBJ2-6; D uncertain. Germline CDR1 reads GTSNPN; CDR2 reads SVGIG (reference sequence). This CDR3 has 13 residues. Deletions cut 4 bases from V and 1 base from J, with 5 bases between. The CDR3 loop is CAWTGSGANVLTF. The DNA for the CDR3 is TGTGCCTGGACCGGGTCTGGGGCCAACGTCCTGACTTTC.

The chain links TRBV28 to TRBJ1-1, with D uncertain. Germline lookup yields CDR1 MDHEN and CDR2 SYDVKM. Trimming pared 8 bases from V and 2 bases from J, leaving 9 bases between. The CDR3 runs 12 residues. The chain's CDR3 is CASQEDNTEAFF. The CDR3, as DNA: TGTGCCAGCCAGGAGGATAACACTGAAGCTTTCTTT.

The chain employs TRBV6-1 and TRBJ2-3; TRBD1 is a possible D gene (5 bases). This CDR3 comprises 15 residues. Per germline, CDR1 MNHNS and CDR2 SASEGT. With 3 bases removed from V and 4 bases from J, the gap between germline ends came to 14 bases. The CDR3 sequence: CASSEGQSGPDTQYF. The CDR3 nucleotides read TGTGCCAGCAGTGAGGGGCAATCAGGGCCAGATACGCAGTATTTT.

This clone was observed a handful of times. The V call is TRBV2, the J call TRBJ1-4; D is perhaps TRBD1 (6 bases). The CDR3 has 14 amino acids. Germline-derived CDR1 and CDR2 are SNHLY and FYNNEI. V lost 8 bases to trimming and J lost 0 bases, with 10 bases between them. The CDR3 protein is CASDRTSTNEKLFF. The CDR3 DNA sequence: TGTGCCAGCGACAGGACATCAACTAATGAAAAACTGTTTTTT.

The J gene is TRBJ2-7, the V gene TRBV18; no firm D call. Germline V lookup: CDR1 KGHSH, CDR2 LQKENI. Between the trimmed V and J ends, which lost 6 bases and 1 base, there was a span of 13 bases. The CDR3 consists of 14 residues. CDR3 in DNA: TGTGCCAGCTCTTTGTCCCATCCTTCCTACGAGCAGTACTTC. Its protein is CASSLSHPSYEQYF.

This clone was seen a few times. This chain joins TRBV18 and TRBJ2-1; 12 positions agree with TRBD2. Looked up from germline, CDR1 is KGHSH and CDR2 is LQKENI. V lost 6 bases to trimming and J lost 10 bases; unmatched junction nucleotides: 7. The CDR3 is 14 residues long. CDR3 DNA: TGTGCCAGCTCGCGGACTAGCGGGGAGAAAGAGCAGTTCTTC. Its protein product is CASSRTSGEKEQFF.

The table lists this clone with a few counts. The chain employs TRBV10-3 and TRBJ1-5, with 7 bases lining up with TRBD1. Per germline, CDR1 ENHRY and CDR2 SYGVKD. The CDR3 spans 14 residues. V lost 4 bases, J lost 6 bases, and 6 bases stayed unmatched. The CDR3: CAISGQGDLQPQHF. The CDR3 DNA is TGTGCCATCAGTGGACAGGGTGATCTTCAGCCCCAGCATTTT.

The rearrangement links TRBV10-3 to TRBJ1-1, with TRBD1 matching 7 bases. CDR3 length: 14 residues. After removal of 7 bases from V and 3 bases from J, the junction contained 8 bases not matched to a gene. Germline assignment: CDR1 ENHRY and CDR2 SYGVKD. CDR3 sequence: CAITAQGTDTEAFF. The CDR3 DNA reads as TGTGCCATCACCGCACAGGGGACGGACACTGAAGCTTTCTTT.

V is TRBV2 and J is TRBJ1-4; D is perhaps TRBD1 (6 bases). Germline CDR1 SNHLY, CDR2 FYNNEI. The CDR3 sequence is 17 residues long. V was trimmed by 2 bases and J by 2 bases, leaving 15 bases between them. The CDR3 DNA sequence: TGTGCCAGCAGTGAAATAAGGGGCAGGGGCACTAATGAAAAACTGTTTTTT. Its translation: CASSEIRGRGTNEKLFF.

V and J are TRBV19 and TRBJ2-1, with D tentatively TRBD2 (6 bases). The CDR3 loop spans 14 amino acids. Germline lookup yields CDR1 LNHDA and CDR2 SQIVND (reference sequence). Trimming left V 5 bases short and J 7 bases short, with 15 bases between. The CDR3 DNA is TGTGCCAGTAGTCGGAACGGGGGATCAAATGAGCAGTTCTTC. This codes for CASSRNGGSNEQFF.

There are a few counts of this clone. V usage is TRBV14 and J usage is TRBJ2-1; D is possibly TRBD1 or TRBD2 (5 bases each). Germline V gives CDR1 SGHDN, CDR2 FVKESK. Between the trimmed V and J ends, which lost 3 bases and 2 bases, there was a span of 17 bases. The CDR3 has 17 residues. CDR3 sequence (DNA): TGTGCCAGCAGCCAGGACTCCGGGACGGTGACCTACAATGAGCAGTTCTTC. Its translation: CASSQDSGTVTYNEQFF. The variable domain in full, completed from reference TRBV14 and TRBJ2-1, reads EAGVTQFPSHSVIEKGQTVTLRCDPISGHDNLYWYRRVMGKEIKFLLHFVKESKQDESGMPNNRFLAERTGGTYSTLKVQPAELEDSGVYFCASSQDSGTVTYNEQFFGPGTRLTVL.